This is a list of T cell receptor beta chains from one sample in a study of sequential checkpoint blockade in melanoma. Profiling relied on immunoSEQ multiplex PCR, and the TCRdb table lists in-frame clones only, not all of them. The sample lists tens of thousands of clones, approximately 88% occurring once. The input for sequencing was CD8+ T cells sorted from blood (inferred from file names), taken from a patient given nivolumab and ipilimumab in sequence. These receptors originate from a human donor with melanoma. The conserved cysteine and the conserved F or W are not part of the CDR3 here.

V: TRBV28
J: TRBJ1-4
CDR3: ASSLSGGLWDEKLF

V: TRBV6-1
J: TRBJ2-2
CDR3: ASSGTSGVGGELF

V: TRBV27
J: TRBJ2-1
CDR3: ASSKGTGNNEQF

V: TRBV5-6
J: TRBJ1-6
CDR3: ASSGGRYNSPLH

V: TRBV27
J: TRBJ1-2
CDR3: ASSSGTGGQTATYGYT

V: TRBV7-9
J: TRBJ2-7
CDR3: ASSLAVLAGAYEQY

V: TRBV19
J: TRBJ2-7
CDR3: ASSLYRLTYEQY

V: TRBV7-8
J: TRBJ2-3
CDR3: ASGWGVADTQY

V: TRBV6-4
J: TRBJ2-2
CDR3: ASSPMSGSPGELF

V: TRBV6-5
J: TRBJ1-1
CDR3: ASSYWTGVVF

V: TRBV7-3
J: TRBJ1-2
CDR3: ASSLNGGDGYT

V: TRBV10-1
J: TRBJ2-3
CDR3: ASRANTQY

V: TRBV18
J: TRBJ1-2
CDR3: ASSSTDRVYGYT

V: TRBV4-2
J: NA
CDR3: ASSQGVGATYEQY

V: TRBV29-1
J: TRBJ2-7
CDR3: SARGEPYEQY

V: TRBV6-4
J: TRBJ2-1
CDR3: ASRKIAGANNEQF

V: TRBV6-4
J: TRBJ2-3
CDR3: ASSDGSGGALDTQY

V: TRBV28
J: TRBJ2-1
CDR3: ASSSLSSYNEQF

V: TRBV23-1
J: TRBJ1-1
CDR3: ASSQLGGGGGHTEAF

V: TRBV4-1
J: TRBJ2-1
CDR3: ASSRETVKDEQF

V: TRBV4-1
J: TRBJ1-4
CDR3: ASSVLKTPATNEKLF

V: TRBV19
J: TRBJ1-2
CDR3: ASSMSFEGTPNYGYT

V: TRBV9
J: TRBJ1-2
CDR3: ASGGGHHGYT

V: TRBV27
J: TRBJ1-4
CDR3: ASSPGTVAATNEKLF

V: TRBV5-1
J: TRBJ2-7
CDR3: ASSPTSGEYEQY

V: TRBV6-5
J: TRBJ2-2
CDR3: ASSSLQRGITGELF

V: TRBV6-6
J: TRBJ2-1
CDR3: ASTKSVAEQF

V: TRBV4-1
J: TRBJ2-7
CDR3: ASSPSLADSYEQY

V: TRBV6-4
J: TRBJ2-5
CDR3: ASSVRQGLETQY

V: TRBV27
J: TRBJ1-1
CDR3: ASSYVAHPLGAF

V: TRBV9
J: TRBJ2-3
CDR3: ASNLAGADTQY

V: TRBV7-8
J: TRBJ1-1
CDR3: ASSTLDRVSSGTEAF

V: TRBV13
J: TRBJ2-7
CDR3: ASSTGTSGSYEQY

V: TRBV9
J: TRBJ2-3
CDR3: ASSVSPGGGAADTQY

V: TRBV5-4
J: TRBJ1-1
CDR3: ASSSTSDRVDLAF

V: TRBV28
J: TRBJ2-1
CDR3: ASGPRTSGDNEQF

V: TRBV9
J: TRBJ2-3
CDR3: ASSSNRDRSTDTQY

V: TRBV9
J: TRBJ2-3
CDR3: ASSVVTTDTQY

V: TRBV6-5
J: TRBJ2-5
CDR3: ASSIAGGGGETQY

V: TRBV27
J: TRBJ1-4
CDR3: ASSLLTGQGASNEKLF

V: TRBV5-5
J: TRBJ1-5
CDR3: ASSRDRGSNQPQH

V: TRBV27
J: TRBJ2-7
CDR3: ASSWGQGYEQY

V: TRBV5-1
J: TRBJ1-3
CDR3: ASSLETGLGLAGNTIY

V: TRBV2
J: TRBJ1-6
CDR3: ASSLGGRNSPLH

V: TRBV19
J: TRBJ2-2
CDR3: ASSIPQAEYNTGELF

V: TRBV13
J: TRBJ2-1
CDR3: ASRHTGTEQF

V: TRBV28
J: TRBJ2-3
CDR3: ASSRTGYTDTQY

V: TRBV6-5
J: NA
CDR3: ASSLAGLANEQY

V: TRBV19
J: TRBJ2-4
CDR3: ASSIGAVDSNIQY

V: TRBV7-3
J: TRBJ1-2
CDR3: ASSLRGQQGVNGYT

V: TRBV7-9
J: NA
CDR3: ASSLPADYEQY

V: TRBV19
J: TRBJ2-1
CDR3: ASSPGGGAGNEQF

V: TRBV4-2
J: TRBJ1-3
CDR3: ASSLEERGLGNTIY

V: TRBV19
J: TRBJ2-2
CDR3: ASRLAGSRGELF

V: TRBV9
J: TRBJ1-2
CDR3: ASSVGKDYGYT

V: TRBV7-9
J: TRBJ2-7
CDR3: ASSLRQVPLYEQY

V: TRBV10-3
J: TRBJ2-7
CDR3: AISGKTGLAGVGLIYEQY

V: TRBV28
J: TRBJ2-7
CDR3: ASRDRVDYEQY